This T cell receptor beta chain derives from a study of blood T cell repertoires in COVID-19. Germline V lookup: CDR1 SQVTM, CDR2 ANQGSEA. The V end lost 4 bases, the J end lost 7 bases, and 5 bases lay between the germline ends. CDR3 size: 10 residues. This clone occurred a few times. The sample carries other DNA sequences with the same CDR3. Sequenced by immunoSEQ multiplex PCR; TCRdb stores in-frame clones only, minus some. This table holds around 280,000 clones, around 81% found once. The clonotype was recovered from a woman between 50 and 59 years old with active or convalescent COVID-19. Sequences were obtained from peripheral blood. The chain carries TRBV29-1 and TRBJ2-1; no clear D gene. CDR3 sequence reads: CSVGANEQFF. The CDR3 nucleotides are TGCAGCGTTGGCGCGAATGAGCAGTTCTTC.